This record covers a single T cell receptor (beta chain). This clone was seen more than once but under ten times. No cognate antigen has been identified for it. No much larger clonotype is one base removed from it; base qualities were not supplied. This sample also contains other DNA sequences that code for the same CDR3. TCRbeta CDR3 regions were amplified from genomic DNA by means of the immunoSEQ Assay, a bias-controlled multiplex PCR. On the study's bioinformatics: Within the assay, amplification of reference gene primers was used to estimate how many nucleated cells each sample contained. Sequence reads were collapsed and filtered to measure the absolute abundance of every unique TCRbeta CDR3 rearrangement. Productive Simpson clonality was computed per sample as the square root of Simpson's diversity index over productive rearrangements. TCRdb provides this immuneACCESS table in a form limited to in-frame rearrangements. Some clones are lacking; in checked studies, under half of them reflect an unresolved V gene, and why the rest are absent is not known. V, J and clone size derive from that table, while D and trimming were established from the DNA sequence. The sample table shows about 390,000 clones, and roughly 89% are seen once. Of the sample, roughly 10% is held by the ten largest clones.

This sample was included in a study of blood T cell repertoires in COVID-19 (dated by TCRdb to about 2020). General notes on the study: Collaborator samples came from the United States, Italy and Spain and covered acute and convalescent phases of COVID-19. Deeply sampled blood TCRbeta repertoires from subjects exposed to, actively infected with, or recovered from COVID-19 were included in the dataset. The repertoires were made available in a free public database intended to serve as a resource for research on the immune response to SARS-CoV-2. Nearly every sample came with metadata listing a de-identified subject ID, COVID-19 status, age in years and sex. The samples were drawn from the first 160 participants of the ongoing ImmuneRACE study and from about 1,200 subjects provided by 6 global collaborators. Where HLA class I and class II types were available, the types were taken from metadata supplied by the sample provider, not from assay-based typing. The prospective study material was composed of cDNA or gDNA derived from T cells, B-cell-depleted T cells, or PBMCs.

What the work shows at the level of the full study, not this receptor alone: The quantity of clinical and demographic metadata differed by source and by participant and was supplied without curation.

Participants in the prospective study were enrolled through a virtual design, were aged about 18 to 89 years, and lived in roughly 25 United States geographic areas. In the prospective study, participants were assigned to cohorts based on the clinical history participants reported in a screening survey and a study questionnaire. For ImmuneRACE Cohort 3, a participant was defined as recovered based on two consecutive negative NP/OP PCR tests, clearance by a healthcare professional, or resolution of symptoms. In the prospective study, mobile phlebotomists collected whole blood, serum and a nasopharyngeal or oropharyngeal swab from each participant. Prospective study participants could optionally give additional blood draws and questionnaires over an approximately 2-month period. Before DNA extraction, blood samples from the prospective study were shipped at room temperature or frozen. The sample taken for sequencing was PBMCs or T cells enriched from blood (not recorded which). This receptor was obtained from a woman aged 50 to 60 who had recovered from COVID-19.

The DNA sequence is TGTGCCAGCAGCCCCGTAGCGGCGAACACTGAAGCTTTCTTT. It translates to CASSPVAANTEAFF. In this chain, TRBV6-5 is recombined with TRBJ1-1, with the D gene too uncertain to name. The CDR1 and CDR2 encoded by the germline V gene are MNHEY and SVGAGI. The junction carries 12 bases between V and J, which are trimmed by 6 bases and 1 base respectively. Taken from cysteine to phenylalanine, the CDR3 has 14 residues. The sequence is cut down to CDR3 DNA, 42 bases in frame from base 1.